The 26 T cell receptor beta chains listed next were all sequenced from one sample in a study of graft-versus-host responses after intestinal transplantation. The repertoire was sequenced with immunoSEQ multiplex PCR; TCRdb's copy has only in-frame clones and lacks some. The table has roughly 19,000 clones, around 93% seen once. Sample: PBMCs, taken 23 days after intestinal transplant. Receptors originate from a human patient who received an intestinal transplant, so some T cells may come from the graft donor.

This clone is a singleton in its sample. The CDR3, as DNA: TGTGCCAGCAGCTTAGCCGGAATCGGGGACAGGGTCACCGGGGAGCTGTTTTTT. This sequence encodes CASSLAGIGDRVTGELFF. The chain has TRBV7-9 and TRBJ2-2, with 9 nucleotides matching TRBD1. The CDR3 has 18 amino acids. With V trimmed by 0 bases and J by 4 bases, 9 bases remained unmatched. Germline CDR1 and CDR2: SEHNR and FQNEAQ (reference sequence).

The chain combines TRBV5-1 with TRBJ1-2; the D gene is possibly TRBD1 (6 bases). Germline V lookup: CDR1 SGHRS, CDR2 YFSETQ. Trimming removed 6 bases from V and 3 bases from J, with 21 bases in between. CDR3 size: 16 residues. The CDR3 here is CASIPPGAGRHYGYTF. Here the CDR3 DNA reads TGCGCCAGCATCCCACCGGGGGCAGGAAGACACTATGGCTACACCTTC.

This clone came up a few times. The V and J genes are TRBV7-9 and TRBJ1-3; no clear D gene. V shed 9 bases and J shed 4 bases, with 7 bases lying between them. Germline V gene lookup returns CDR1 SEHNR and CDR2 FQNEAQ (reference sequence). The CDR3 is 11 amino acids. CDR3 bases: TGTGCCAGTTTCGGAGGAAACACCATATATTTT. This encodes CASFGGNTIYF.

The chain has TRBV6-1 and TRBJ1-3; D is perhaps TRBD1 (5 bases). CDR3 length equals 13 residues. The V end lost 9 bases, the J end lost 4 bases, and 13 bases lay between the germline ends. Germline CDR1 reads MNHNS; CDR2 reads SASEGT. CDR3 protein: CASPGLRGNTIYF. The CDR3 nucleotides read TGTGCCAGTCCAGGGTTGAGAGGAAACACCATATATTTT.

The chain carries TRBV27 and TRBJ2-3; TRBD2 aligns across 7 bases. Trimming cost V 3 bases and J 4 bases; bases outside gene matches: 7. Germline CDR1 and CDR2: MNHEY and SMNVEV (reference sequence). This CDR3 is built from 15 residues. In DNA form, the CDR3 reads TGTGCCAGCAGTTTCAGTAGCGGGTTCGCAGATACGCAGTATTTT. Encoded protein: CASSFSSGFADTQYF.

Here the CDR3 reads CATSSTSSTDTQYF. CDR3 bases: TGTGCCACCAGCAGCACTAGTAGCACAGATACGCAGTATTTT. The chain is built from TRBV15 and TRBJ2-3; D is perhaps TRBD2 (5 bases). Germline V gene sequence: CDR1 LNHNV, CDR2 YYDKDF (reference sequence). This CDR3 has 14 amino acids. V lost 3 bases, J lost 0 bases, and 7 bases lay in between.

The CDR3 nucleotides are TGTGCCAGCAGCTTATATGGGACAGGGGCCGATACGCAGTATTTT. Translation gives CASSLYGTGADTQYF. V and J are TRBV11-2 and TRBJ2-3; the match to TRBD1 covers 10 bases. Unmatched junction bases numbered 5, after V lost 2 bases and J lost 6 bases. Per germline, CDR1 SGHAT and CDR2 FQNNGV. This CDR3 has 15 residues. Full variable domain (outside the CDR3, taken from reference TRBV11-2 and TRBJ2-3): EAGVAQSPRYKIIEKRQSVAFWCNPISGHATLYWYQQILGQGPKLLIQFQNNGVVDDSQLPKDRFSAERLKGVDSTLKIQPAKLEDSAVYLCASSLYGTGADTQYFGPGTRLTVL.

This chain connects TRBV6-5 to TRBJ1-5; D may be TRBD1 (6 bases). The CDR3 length is 15 residues. V lost 6 bases to trimming and J lost 3 bases, with 15 bases between them. Germline V gene lookup returns CDR1 MNHEY and CDR2 SVGAGI. The CDR3 reads CASSTARQVNQPQHF. CDR3 sequence (DNA): TGTGCCAGCAGCACCGCTAGACAGGTCAATCAGCCCCAGCATTTT.

This rearrangement joins TRBV30 to TRBJ2-7; D is unclear. The CDR3 contains 14 residues. Per the germline V gene, CDR1 is GTSNPN and CDR2 is SVGIG (reference sequence). Trimming removed 2 bases from V and 0 bases from J, with 11 bases in between. CDR3 loop: CAWSFYPSSYEQYF. In DNA form, the CDR3 reads TGTGCCTGGAGTTTTTACCCGAGCTCCTACGAGCAGTACTTC.

The rearrangement joins TRBV4-1 to TRBJ2-7, with a weak D call TRBD1 (7 bases). CDR3 length equals 16 residues. Germline values: CDR1 MGHRA, CDR2 YSYEKL. Trimming took off 0 bases at V and 0 bases at J, with 12 bases between the two ends. The CDR3: CASSQEAQGGSYEQYF. In nucleotides, the CDR3 is TGCGCCAGCAGCCAAGAAGCCCAGGGGGGCTCCTACGAGCAGTACTTC.

This chain uses TRBV11-1 with TRBJ1-1, with 10 bases identical to TRBD1. The J segment lost 4 bases and the V segment lost 5 bases, leaving 7 bases of the junction unmatched. Germline CDR1 is SGHAT and CDR2 is FQDESV (reference sequence). This CDR3 has 15 residues. CDR3 sequence (DNA): TGTGCCAGCAGCCCAGGGACAGGGGACGGCACTGAAGCTTTCTTT. Encoded protein: CASSPGTGDGTEAFF.

The gene calls are TRBV25-1 and TRBJ1-1, with TRBD1 identical over 8 bases. This CDR3 is 17 amino acids long. The J segment lost 3 bases and the V segment lost 3 bases, leaving 12 bases of the junction unmatched. Germline V gene sequence: CDR1 MGHDK, CDR2 SYGVNS. The CDR3 here is CASSDRDRGTRDTEAFF. CDR3 coding DNA: TGTGCCAGCAGTGACCGCGACAGGGGAACGAGGGACACTGAAGCTTTCTTT.

This clone was picked up one time. The chain employs TRBV2 and TRBJ2-4; D possibly corresponds to TRBD1 (5 bases). V lost 1 base and J lost 6, with 10 bases in between. This CDR3 has 14 residues. Germline values: CDR1 SNHLY, CDR2 FYNNEI. This CDR3 is CASSEGWQGNIQYF. The CDR3 coding sequence is TGTGCCAGCAGTGAAGGTTGGCAGGGAAACATTCAGTACTTC.

V is TRBV4-3 and J is TRBJ2-7; possible D gene TRBD2, 5 bases. This CDR3 comprises 13 residues. Germline CDR1 reads LGHNA; CDR2 reads YSLEER. Trimming pared 4 bases from V and 0 bases from J, leaving 7 bases between. CDR3 coding DNA: TGCGCCAGCAGCCCAGGACTCTCCTACGAGCAGTACTTC. It encodes CASSPGLSYEQYF.

The rearrangement uses TRBV29-1 and TRBJ2-2; D may be TRBD1 (5 bases). Between the trimmed V and J ends, which lost 3 bases and 0 bases, there was a span of 8 bases. The CDR3 consists of 14 residues. Germline-derived CDR1 and CDR2 are SQVTM and ANQGSEA. The CDR3 region has the DNA TGCAGCGTTGATGACAGTTCGAACACCGGGGAGCTGTTTTTT. Residues: CSVDDSSNTGELFF.

The chain is built from TRBV6-6 and TRBJ2-7, with 8 nucleotides matching TRBD2. Germline-derived CDR1 and CDR2 are MNHNY and SVGAGI (reference sequence). With 5 bases clipped from V and 0 bases from J, the junction kept 3 bases outside the gene matches. The CDR3 totals 14 residues. CDR3 bases: TGTGCCAGCAGTGCTACTAGCGGCTCCTACGAGCAGTACTTC. Amino acid sequence: CASSATSGSYEQYF.

V gene TRBV27 combines with J gene TRBJ2-1; 13 bases line up with TRBD2. The CDR3 spans 15 residues. Trimming at V came to 5 bases and at J to 10 bases, leaving 8 bases not matched to a gene. Germline CDR1 and CDR2: MNHEY and SMNVEV (reference sequence). CDR3 DNA sequence: TGTGCCAGCAGTCCCGGACTAGCGGGAGTAGGCGAGCAGTTCTTC. Residues: CASSPGLAGVGEQFF.

This chain joins TRBV9 and TRBJ2-2; TRBD2 matches at 7 bases. V was clipped by 1 base and J by 0 bases; unmatched bases: 3. Looked up from germline, CDR1 is SGDLS and CDR2 is YYNGEE. This CDR3 contains 16 residues. CDR3 DNA: TGTGCCAGCAGCGTACCGAGCGGGACGAACACCGGGGAGCTGTTTTTT. Translating it yields CASSVPSGTNTGELFF.

The chain uses TRBV10-1 and TRBJ2-7, with TRBD2 identical over 7 bases. Germline V CDR1 and CDR2: WNHNN, SYGVQD (reference sequence). V lost 4 bases to trimming and J lost 2 bases; unmatched junction nucleotides: 26. This CDR3 contains 21 residues. The CDR3 protein is CASSAQLHFQGRVHGTYEQYF. CDR3 DNA: TGCGCCAGCAGTGCCCAACTACACTTTCAAGGGAGGGTACACGGAACCTACGAGCAGTACTTC.

This clone was seen once. The genes are TRBV5-1 and TRBJ2-7; no clear D. Germline CDR1 reads SGHRS; CDR2 reads YFSETQ. This CDR3 is 14 amino acids long. The V end lost 3 bases, the J end lost 0 bases, and 10 bases lay between the germline ends. CDR3 in amino acids: CASSWTPGSYEQYF. The DNA of the CDR3 is TGCGCCAGCAGCTGGACGCCGGGCTCCTACGAGCAGTACTTC.

The chain recombines TRBV11-2 with TRBJ1-1, with D possibly matching TRBD1 (5 bases). V lost 5 bases to trimming and J lost 7 bases, with 17 bases between them. The CDR3 spans 14 residues. Looked up from germline, CDR1 is SGHAT and CDR2 is FQNNGV. CDR3 in amino acids: CASSPFDSIYEAFF. The CDR3 DNA reads as TGTGCCAGCAGCCCCTTCGACAGTATTTATGAAGCTTTCTTT.

As DNA, the CDR3 is TGTGCCAGCAGCGTAGAGCCTAGCGGGAGGGCCGGCACAGATACGCAGTATTTT. The encoded protein is CASSVEPSGRAGTDTQYF. J is TRBJ2-3 and V is TRBV9; 12 nucleotides agree with TRBD2. V dropped 0 bases and J dropped 1; count of bases not matched to a gene: 6. There are 18 residues in the CDR3. Germline CDR1 reads SGDLS; CDR2 reads YYNGEE.

This chain uses TRBV23-1 with TRBJ1-2; D remains ambiguous. TRBV23-1 is flagged as an ORF with uncertain function. This CDR3 is built from 12 residues. Trimming pared 6 bases from V and 6 bases from J, leaving 11 bases between. The CDR3 protein is CASRSKRNGYTF. Written as DNA, the CDR3 is TGCGCCAGCAGATCAAAGAGGAATGGCTACACCTTC.

The V call is TRBV6-1, the J call TRBJ2-7; the D is unclear. V lost 2 bases and J lost 4, with 6 bases in between. Germline lookup yields CDR1 MNHNS and CDR2 SASEGT. CDR3 length: 12 residues. The CDR3 sequence: CASSELGYEQYF. The CDR3 region has the DNA TGTGCCAGCAGTGAACTGGGGTACGAGCAGTACTTC.

The V call is TRBV7-9, the J call TRBJ2-1; 8 bases line up with TRBD2. Germline assignment: CDR1 SEHNR and CDR2 FQNEAQ (reference sequence). The length of the CDR3 is 16 residues. J lost 5 bases, V lost 5 bases, and 11 bases had no gene match. In nucleotides, the CDR3 is TGTGCCAGCAGCAAGTGGGCGGGAGGTCAGGACAATGAGCAGTTCTTC. Protein: CASSKWAGGQDNEQFF.

V usage is TRBV15 and J usage is TRBJ1-4; D not certain. V gave up 11 bases and J gave up 5 bases, with 15 bases separating them. The CDR3 sequence is 13 residues long. Germline CDR1 reads LNHNV; CDR2 reads YYDKDF (reference sequence). The CDR3 bases are TGTGCCGTTCCGGAGGACCAAAATGAAAAACTGTTTTTT. This codes for CAVPEDQNEKLFF.